Each of the 7 T cell receptor beta chains below was sequenced from the same sample in a study of CD8+ T cells in alopecia areata. The sequencing template was cDNA reverse transcribed from extracted RNA. Using immunoSEQ multiplex PCR, the repertoire was profiled, and TCRdb retains in-frame clones only, with some absent. The repertoire has about 120,000 clones, about 60% of them found once; the top ten carry around 2.8%. The sample taken for sequencing was CD4+ T cells sorted from blood. These receptors all stem from a human donor in good health.

This chain connects TRBV27 to TRBJ1-1; D gene ambiguous. This CDR3 region has 15 residues. Looked up from germline, CDR1 is MNHEY and CDR2 is SMNVEV (reference sequence). Trimming removed 1 base at V and 1 base at J, with 10 bases between. Written as DNA, the CDR3 is TGTGCCAGCAGTTTATTGGTCGGACGGAACACTGAAGCTTTCTTT. Its protein product is CASSLLVGRNTEAFF.

This clone was picked up a small number of times. The rearrangement links TRBV4-1 to TRBJ1-2, with D possibly TRBD1 on 6 matching bases. This CDR3 has 16 residues. Germline loops: CDR1 MGHRA, CDR2 YSYEKL. V was clipped by 0 bases and J by 2 bases, with 13 bases between them. CDR3 sequence reads: CASSQEAGGKNYGYTF. Written as DNA, the CDR3 is TGCGCCAGCAGCCAAGAAGCGGGGGGCAAGAACTATGGCTACACCTTC.

This clone appeared a few times. J is TRBJ1-2 and V is TRBV29-1; 7 nucleotides agree with TRBD1. The CDR3 spans 13 residues. Per the germline V gene, CDR1 is SQVTM and CDR2 is ANQGSEA. The trim removed 7 bases at V and 4 bases at J, leaving 9 bases unmatched. CDR3 coding DNA: TGCAGCGCCGGAGAGGGGGCTACCTATGGCTACACCTTC. Encoded protein: CSAGEGATYGYTF.

The chain uses TRBV4-1 and TRBJ1-6, with D tentatively TRBD1 (6 bases). This CDR3 region has 13 residues. Looked up from germline, CDR1 is MGHRA and CDR2 is YSYEKL. V was shortened by 3 bases and J by 13 bases, with 13 bases between the two germline ends. CDR3 nucleotides: TGCGCCAGCAGCCAGGCAGGGGCTGTCCCCCTCCACTTT. Its protein product is CASSQAGAVPLHF.

V and J are TRBV29-1 and TRBJ2-3; D ambiguous. V was clipped by 3 bases and J by 6 bases, with 16 bases between them. This CDR3 contains 14 residues. The germline V gene encodes CDR1 SQVTM and CDR2 ANQGSEA. CDR3 residues: CSVDKSSSGDTQYF. CDR3 in DNA: TGCAGCGTTGATAAAAGCTCGTCCGGGGATACGCAGTATTTT.

The J gene is TRBJ2-5, the V gene TRBV29-1; D is unresolved. CDR3 length: 12 residues. Between the trimmed V and J ends, which lost 7 bases and 3 bases, there was a span of 12 bases. Germline-derived CDR1 and CDR2 are SQVTM and ANQGSEA. CDR3 bases: TGCAGCGGCCAACACGGAAAAGAGACCCAGTACTTC. Its translation: CSGQHGKETQYF. Looking up the rest from reference TRBV29-1 and TRBJ2-5 gives the full variable domain: SAVISQKPSRDICQRGTSLTIQCQVDSQVTMMFWYRQQPGQSLTLIATANQGSEATYESGFVIDKFPISRPNLTFSTLTVSNMSPEDSSIYLCSGQHGKETQYFGPGTRLLVL.

V and J are TRBV6-5 and TRBJ2-3; D might be TRBD1 or TRBD2, each matching 6 bases. The CDR3 length is 14 residues. V was shortened by 5 bases and J by 9 bases, with 18 bases between the two germline ends. Germline CDR1 and CDR2: MNHEY and SVGAGI. CDR3: CASSTSGARFTQYF. CDR3 nucleotide sequence: TGTGCCAGCAGTACCTCGGGGGCCCGCTTCACGCAGTATTTT.